This paragraph covers one TCR beta chain sequence. As yet, its antigen is unknown. Sequencing used immunoSEQ multiplex PCR; TCRdb keeps in-frame clones, though not all of them. The data contain 850,000 to 1,200,000 clones, more than 65% of them singletons. This entry is derived from a study of shared clonotypes between healthy human individuals. Germline V gene lookup returns CDR1 GTSNPN and CDR2 SVGIG (reference sequence). CDR3 length: 14 residues. The ends lost 2 bases at V and 4 bases at J; junction bases unmatched: 7. Study outcomes and limitations: Since donors were few, the genetic and exposure-history diversity represented was limited.

The sequencing sample was made of memory CD4+ T cells sorted from blood. The sample's subset: CD45RA-negative fraction. This TCR was sampled from a man aged 18 to 35 in good health. This chain uses TRBV30 with TRBJ1-2, with 7 bases matching TRBD1. The CDR3 region has the DNA TGTGCCTGGAGTCCCATGACAGGGACCTATGGCTACACCTTC. It encodes CAWSPMTGTYGYTF. The variable domain in full, with the rest retrieved from reference TRBV30 and TRBJ1-2, is SQTIHQWPATLVQPVGSPLSLECTVEGTSNPNLYWYRQAAGRGLQLLFYSVGIGQISSEVPQNLSASRPQDRQFILSSKKLLLSDSGFYLCAWSPMTGTYGYTFGSGTRLTVV.